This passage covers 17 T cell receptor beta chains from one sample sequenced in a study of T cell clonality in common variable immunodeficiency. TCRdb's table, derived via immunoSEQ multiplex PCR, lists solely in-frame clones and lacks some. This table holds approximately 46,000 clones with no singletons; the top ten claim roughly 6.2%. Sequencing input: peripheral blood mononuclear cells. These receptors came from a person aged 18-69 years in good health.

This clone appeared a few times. The CDR3 DNA, read in part, is TGTGCCTGGTGGGTGGGGGGGGCT. It encodes CAWWVGGA. In full, the CDR3 is CAWWVGGAQYF. This chain links TRBV30 with TRBJ2-4; D possibly corresponds to TRBD2 (7 bases). The CDR3 end lies 3 residues beyond the end of the read and is filled in from the germline J gene. The CDR3 extends over 11 amino acids. Germline V gene sequence: CDR1 GTSNPN, CDR2 SVGIG (reference sequence).

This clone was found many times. Partial CDR3 DNA: TGCGCCAGCAGCTTCGAGGGTACCGGGGAG. Translating it yields CASSFEGTGE. The whole CDR3 reads CASSFEGTGELFF. The chain couples TRBV5-1 to TRBJ2-2, with D perhaps TRBD2 (5 bases). The read terminates 3 residues ahead of where the CDR3 ends, so the germline J gene completes it. V was trimmed by 2 bases and J by 5 bases, leaving 7 bases between them. The CDR3 is made up of 13 amino acids. Germline V gives CDR1 SGHRS, CDR2 YFSETQ.

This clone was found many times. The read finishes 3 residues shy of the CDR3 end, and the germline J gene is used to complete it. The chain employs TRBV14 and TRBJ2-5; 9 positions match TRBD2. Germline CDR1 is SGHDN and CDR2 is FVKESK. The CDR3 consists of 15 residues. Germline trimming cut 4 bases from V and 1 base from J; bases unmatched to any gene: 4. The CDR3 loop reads CASSLLAGSQETQYF. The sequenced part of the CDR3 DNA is TGTGCCAGCAGCCTCCTAGCGGGGTCCCAAGAGACC.

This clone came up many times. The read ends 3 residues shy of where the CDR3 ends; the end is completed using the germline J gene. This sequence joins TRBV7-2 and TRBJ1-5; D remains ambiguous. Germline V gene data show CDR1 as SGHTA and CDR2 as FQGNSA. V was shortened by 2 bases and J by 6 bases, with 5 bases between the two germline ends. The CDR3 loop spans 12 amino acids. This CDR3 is CASSLPVQPQHF. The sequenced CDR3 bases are TGTGCCAGCAGCTTACCAGTTCAGCCC.

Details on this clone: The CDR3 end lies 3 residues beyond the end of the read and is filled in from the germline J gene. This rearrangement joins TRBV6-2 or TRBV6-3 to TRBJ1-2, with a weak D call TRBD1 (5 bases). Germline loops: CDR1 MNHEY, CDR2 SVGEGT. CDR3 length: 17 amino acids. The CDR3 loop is CASSYPTSGGYYNDYTF. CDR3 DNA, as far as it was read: TGTGCCAGCAGTTACCCAACTAGCGGGGGGTACTACAATGAC.

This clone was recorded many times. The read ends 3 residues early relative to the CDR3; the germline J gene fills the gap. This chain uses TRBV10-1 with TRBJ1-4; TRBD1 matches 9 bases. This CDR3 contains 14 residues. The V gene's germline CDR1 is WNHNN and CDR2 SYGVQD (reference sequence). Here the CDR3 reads CASSLPGQGSPLFF. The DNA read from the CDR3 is TGCGCCAGCAGCCTGCCGGGACAGGGATCACCA.

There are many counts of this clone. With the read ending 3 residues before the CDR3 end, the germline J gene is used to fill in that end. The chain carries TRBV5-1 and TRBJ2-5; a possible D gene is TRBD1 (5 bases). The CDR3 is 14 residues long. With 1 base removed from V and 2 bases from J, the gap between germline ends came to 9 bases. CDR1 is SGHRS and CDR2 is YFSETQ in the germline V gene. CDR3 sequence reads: CASSLWGGQETQYF. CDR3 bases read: TGCGCCAGCAGCTTGTGGGGCGGACAAGAGACC. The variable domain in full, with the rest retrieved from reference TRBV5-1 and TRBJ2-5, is KAGVTQTPRYLIKTRGQQVTLSCSPISGHRSVSWYQQTPGQGLQFLFEYFSETQRNKGNFPGRFSGRQFSNSRSEMNVSTLELGDSALYLCASSLWGGQETQYFGPGTRLLVL.

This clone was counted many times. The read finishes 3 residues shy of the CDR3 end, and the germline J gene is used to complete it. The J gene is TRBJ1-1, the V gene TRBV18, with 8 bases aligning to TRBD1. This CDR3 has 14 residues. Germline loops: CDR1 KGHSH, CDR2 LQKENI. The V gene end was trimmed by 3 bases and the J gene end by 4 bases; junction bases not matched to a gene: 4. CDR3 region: CASSPSGQGTEAFF. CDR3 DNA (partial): TGTGCCAGCTCACCTTCCGGACAGGGCACTGAA.

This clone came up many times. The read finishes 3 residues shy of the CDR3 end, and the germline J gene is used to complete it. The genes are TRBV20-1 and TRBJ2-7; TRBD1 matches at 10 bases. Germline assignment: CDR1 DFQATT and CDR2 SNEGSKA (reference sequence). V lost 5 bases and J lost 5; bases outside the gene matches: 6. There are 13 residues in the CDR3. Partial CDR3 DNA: TGCAGTGCTCAGGGACAGGGGAAAGACGAG. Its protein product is CSAQGQGKDE. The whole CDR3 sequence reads CSAQGQGKDEQYF.

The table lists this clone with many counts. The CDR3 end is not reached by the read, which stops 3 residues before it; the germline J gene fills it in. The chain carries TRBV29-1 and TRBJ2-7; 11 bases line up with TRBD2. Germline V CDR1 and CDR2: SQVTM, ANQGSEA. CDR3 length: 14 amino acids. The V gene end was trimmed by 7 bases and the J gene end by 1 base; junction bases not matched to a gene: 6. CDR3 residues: CSATSGGRSYEQYF. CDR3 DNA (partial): TGCAGCGCCACTAGCGGGGGCCGTTCCTACGAG.

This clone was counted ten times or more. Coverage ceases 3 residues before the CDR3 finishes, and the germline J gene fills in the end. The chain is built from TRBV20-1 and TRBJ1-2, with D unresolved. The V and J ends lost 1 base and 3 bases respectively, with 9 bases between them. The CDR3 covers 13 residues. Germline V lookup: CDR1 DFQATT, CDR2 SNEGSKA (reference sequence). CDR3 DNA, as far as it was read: TGCAGTGCTAGAGTAGGGTGGGACTATGGC. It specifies CSARVGWDYG. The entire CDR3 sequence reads CSARVGWDYGYTF.

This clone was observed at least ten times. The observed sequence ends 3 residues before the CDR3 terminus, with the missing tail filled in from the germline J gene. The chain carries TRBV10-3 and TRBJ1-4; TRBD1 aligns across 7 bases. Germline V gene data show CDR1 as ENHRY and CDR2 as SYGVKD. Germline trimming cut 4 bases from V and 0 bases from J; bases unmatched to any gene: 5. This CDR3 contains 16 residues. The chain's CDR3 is CAISAARGTTNEKLFF. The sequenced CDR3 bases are TGTGCCATCAGTGCGGCCAGGGGGACAACTAATGAAAAA.

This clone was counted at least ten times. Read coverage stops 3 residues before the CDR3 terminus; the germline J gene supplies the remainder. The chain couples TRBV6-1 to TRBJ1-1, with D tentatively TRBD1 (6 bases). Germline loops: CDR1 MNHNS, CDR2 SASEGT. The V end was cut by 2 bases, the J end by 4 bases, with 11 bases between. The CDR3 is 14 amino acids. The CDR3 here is CASSEKGQITEAFF. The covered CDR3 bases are TGTGCCAGCAGTGAAAAAGGACAGATCACTGAA.

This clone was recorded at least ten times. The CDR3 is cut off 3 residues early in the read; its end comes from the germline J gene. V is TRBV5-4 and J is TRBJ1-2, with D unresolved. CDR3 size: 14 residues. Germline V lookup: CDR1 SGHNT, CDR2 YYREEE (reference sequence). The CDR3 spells CASSLDPEVRGYTF. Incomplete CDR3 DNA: TGTGCCAGCAGCTTGGATCCAGAAGTGAGAGGC.

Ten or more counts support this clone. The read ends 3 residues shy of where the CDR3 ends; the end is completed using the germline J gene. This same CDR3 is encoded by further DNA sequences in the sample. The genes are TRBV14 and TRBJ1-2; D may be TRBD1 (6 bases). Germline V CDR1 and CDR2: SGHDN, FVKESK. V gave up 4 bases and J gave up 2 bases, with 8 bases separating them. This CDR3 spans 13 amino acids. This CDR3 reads CASSRTANYGYTF. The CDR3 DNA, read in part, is TGTGCCAGCAGCCGGACAGCGAACTATGGC.

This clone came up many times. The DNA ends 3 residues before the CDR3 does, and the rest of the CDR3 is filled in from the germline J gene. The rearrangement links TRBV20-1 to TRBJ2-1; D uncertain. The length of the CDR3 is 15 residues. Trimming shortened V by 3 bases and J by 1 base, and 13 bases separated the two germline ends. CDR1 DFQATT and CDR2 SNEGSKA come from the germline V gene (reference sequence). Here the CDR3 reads CSARMSALSYNEQFF. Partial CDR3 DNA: TGCAGTGCTAGGATGAGCGCGTTGTCCTACAATGAG.

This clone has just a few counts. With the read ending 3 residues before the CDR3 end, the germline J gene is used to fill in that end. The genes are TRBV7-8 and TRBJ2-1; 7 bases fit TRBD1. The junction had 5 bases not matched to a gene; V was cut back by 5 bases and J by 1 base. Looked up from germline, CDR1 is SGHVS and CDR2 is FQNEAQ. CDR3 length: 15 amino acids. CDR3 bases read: TGTGCCAGCAGCCTAACGGGACAGTCCTACAATGAG. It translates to CASSLTGQSYNE. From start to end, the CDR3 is CASSLTGQSYNEQFF. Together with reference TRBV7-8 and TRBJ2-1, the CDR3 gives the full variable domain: GAGVSQSPRYKVAKRGQDVALRCDPISGHVSLFWYQQALGQGPEFLTYFQNEAQLDKSGLPSDRFFAERPEGSVSTLKIQRTQQEDSAVYLCASSLTGQSYNEQFFGPGTRLTVL.